This TCR beta chain was observed in a study of blood T cells in healthy people across ages. PCR was performed a second time for about 6 to 11 cycles using a sample-barcoded 5' primer and a J-beta primer mix. A single record per CDR3 protein comes from TCRdb applying MiXCR to the 5' RACE reads. The table shows roughly 1.9 million distinct CDR3 sequences, with about two fifths occurring only once. Germline CDR1 is MGHRA and CDR2 is YSYEKL. V lost 0 bases and J lost 7, with 15 bases in between. The CDR3 extends over 15 amino acids. Sequencing was done on a sample of blood. V and J are TRBV4-1 and TRBJ1-2; D not resolved. This TCR came from a human donor in good health. This CDR3 is CASSQDPSLPIGYTF. In nucleotides, the CDR3 is TGCGCCAGCAGCCAAGATCCCAGTCTCCCTATTGGCTACACCTTC.